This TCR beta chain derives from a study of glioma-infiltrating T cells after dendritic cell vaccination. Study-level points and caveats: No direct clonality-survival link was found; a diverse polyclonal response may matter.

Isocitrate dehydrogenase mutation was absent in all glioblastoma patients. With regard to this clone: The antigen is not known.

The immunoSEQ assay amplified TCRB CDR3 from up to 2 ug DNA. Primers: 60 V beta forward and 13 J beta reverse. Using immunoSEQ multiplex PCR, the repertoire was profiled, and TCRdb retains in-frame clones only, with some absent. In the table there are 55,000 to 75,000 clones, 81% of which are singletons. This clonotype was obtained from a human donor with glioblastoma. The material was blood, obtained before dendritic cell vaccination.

CDR3 in amino acids: CASSLGLAGGSTGELFF. CDR3 DNA: TGTGCCAGCAGCTTGGGGCTAGCGGGGGGGTCCACCGGGGAGCTGTTTTTT. V and J are TRBV5-4 and TRBJ2-2, with TRBD2 identical over 12 bases. V lost 0 bases, J lost 4 bases, and 4 bases stayed unmatched. Looked up from germline, CDR1 is SGHNT and CDR2 is YYREEE (reference sequence). This CDR3 comprises 17 residues.